The sequence of this T cell receptor beta chain was determined in a study of Graves' ophthalmopathy and Graves' hyperthyroidism. The authors amplified TCR beta CDR3 regions from RNA transcripts. Following a first-round RT-PCR that used HTBI primers, a second-round multiplex PCR was carried out. Each CDR3 protein gets one entry after TCRdb re-called the multiplex PCR reads with MiXCR. The sample records 900,000 to 1,200,000 distinct CDR3 sequences, about 38% being singletons. The material sequenced was peripheral blood or thyroid tissue (not recorded which). The receptor's source is an adult man with Graves' hyperthyroidism.

For the CDR3, the DNA is TGCGCCAGCAGCCAATCAGGGTTAACAGGCGAGCAGTACTTC. Translating it yields CASSQSGLTGEQYF. This chain joins TRBV4-1 and TRBJ2-7; D possibly corresponds to TRBD1 (5 bases). Germline CDR1 reads MGHRA; CDR2 reads YSYEKL. V lost 2 bases and J lost 6, with 14 bases in between. The CDR3 loop spans 14 amino acids.